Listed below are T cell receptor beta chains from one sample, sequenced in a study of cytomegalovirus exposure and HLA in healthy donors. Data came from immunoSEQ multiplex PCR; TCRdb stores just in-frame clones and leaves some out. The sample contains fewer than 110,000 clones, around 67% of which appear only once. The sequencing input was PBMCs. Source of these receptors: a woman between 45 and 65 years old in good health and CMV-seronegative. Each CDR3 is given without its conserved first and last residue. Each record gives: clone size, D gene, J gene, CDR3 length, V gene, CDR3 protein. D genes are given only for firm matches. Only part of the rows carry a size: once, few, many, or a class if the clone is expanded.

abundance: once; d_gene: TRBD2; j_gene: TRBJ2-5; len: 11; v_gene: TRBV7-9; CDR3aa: ASSPPGGETQY
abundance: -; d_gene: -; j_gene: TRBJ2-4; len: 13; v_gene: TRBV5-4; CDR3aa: ASSSAGAAKNIQY
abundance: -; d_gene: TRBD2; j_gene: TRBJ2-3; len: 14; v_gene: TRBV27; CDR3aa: ASRGLAEPGGDTQY
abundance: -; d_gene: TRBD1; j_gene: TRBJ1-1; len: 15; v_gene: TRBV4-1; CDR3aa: ASSQDRTGAVNTEAF
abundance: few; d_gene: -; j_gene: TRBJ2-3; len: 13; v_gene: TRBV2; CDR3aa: ASSVEAPDTDTQY
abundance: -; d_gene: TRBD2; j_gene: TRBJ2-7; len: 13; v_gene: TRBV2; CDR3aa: ASRATSGSSYEQY
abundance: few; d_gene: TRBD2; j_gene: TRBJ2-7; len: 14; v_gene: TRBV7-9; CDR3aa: ASSGRGLAGAYEQY
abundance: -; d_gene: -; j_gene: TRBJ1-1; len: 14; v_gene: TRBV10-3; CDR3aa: AISESPPGPGTEAF
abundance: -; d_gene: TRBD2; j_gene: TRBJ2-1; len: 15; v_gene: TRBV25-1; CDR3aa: ASSDKRWLAGNNEQF
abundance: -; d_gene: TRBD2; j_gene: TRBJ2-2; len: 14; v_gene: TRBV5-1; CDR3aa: ASSLVFSGAGGELF
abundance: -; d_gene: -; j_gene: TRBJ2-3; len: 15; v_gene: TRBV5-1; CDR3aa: ASSLSGGLVLTDTQY
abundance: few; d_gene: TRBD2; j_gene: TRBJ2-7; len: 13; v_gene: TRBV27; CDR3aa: ASSLSWGGPYEQY
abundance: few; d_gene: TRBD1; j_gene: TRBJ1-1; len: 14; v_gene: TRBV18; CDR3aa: ASSPVSGQGNTEAF
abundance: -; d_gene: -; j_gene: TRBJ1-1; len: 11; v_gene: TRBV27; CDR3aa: ASTIRGGGEAF
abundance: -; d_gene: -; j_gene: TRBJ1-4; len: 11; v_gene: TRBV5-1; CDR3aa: ASSLQGREKLF
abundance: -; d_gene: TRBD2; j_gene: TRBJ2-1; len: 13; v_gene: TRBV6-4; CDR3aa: ASSETSGSYNEQF
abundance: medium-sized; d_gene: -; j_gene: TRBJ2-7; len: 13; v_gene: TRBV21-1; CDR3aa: ASSKRRGRSYEQY
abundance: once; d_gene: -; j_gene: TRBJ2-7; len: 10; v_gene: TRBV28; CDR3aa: ASGQSDYEQY